Presented here are 8 T cell receptor beta chains from one specimen sequenced in a study of blood T cells in healthy people across ages. PCR was performed a second time for about 6 to 11 cycles using a sample-barcoded 5' primer and a J-beta primer mix. TCRdb recomputed calls from the 5' RACE reads with MiXCR, one row per CDR3 protein. The data hold 1,300,000 or so distinct CDR3 sequences, with roughly 60% observed a single time. The sequenced sample was blood. These receptors were obtained from a young man in good health.

In its sample, this clonotype was seen many times. The gene calls are TRBV29-1 and TRBJ2-1; the match to TRBD2 covers 7 bases. With V trimmed by 4 bases and J by 5 bases, 5 bases remained unmatched. Looked up from germline, CDR1 is SQVTM and CDR2 is ANQGSEA. The CDR3 runs to 13 residues. The CDR3, as DNA: TGCAGCGTTGGCGGGACTACCCACAATGAGCAGTTCTTC. Translated: CSVGGTTHNEQFF.

This clonotype was detected only a few times. This chain uses TRBV6-5 with TRBJ1-2, with D uncertain. With 4 bases removed from V and 8 bases from J, the gap between germline ends came to 14 bases. The CDR3 consists of 13 residues. CDR1 and CDR2 (germline): MNHEY, SVGAGI. As DNA, the CDR3 is TGTGCCAGCAGTTTCACGGCTTGGGTCGGCTACACCTTC. It yields the protein CASSFTAWVGYTF.

The chain joins TRBV5-8 to TRBJ2-7; D not certain. This CDR3 contains 11 residues. V was trimmed by 9 bases and J by 3 bases, leaving 10 bases between them. Germline V gives CDR1 SGHTS, CDR2 YDEGEE. CDR3 bases: TGTGCCACCCGGAAGTACTACGAGCAGTACTTC. It specifies CATRKYYEQYF.

V and J are TRBV28 and TRBJ1-5, with 8 positions matching TRBD1. Germline V gene lookup returns CDR1 MDHEN and CDR2 SYDVKM. The CDR3 spans 17 residues. The V segment lost 5 bases and the J segment 4 bases; nucleotides outside the gene matches: 13. Written as DNA, the CDR3 is TGTGCCAGCAGTGGTCTTCATAGGACAGGGCCTAATCAGCCCCAGCATTTT. This translates into CASSGLHRTGPNQPQHF.

The chain couples TRBV20-1 to TRBJ1-4; D is ambiguous. Germline values: CDR1 DFQATT, CDR2 SNEGSKA (reference sequence). The CDR3 is made up of 13 amino acids. The V gene lost 7 bases and the J gene lost 3 bases, with 12 bases spanning the gap. The CDR3 loop is CSVRASANEKLFF. The DNA of the CDR3 is TGCAGTGTTCGGGCCTCGGCTAATGAAAAACTGTTTTTT.

This chain connects TRBV7-6 to TRBJ2-1; TRBD2 matches at 8 bases. V was clipped by 0 bases and J by 2 bases; unmatched bases: 9. The CDR3 sequence is 18 residues long. Germline CDR1 is SGHVS and CDR2 is FNYEAQ. Here the CDR3 DNA reads TGTGCCAGCAGCTTAGCTTTAGTTCCAGCGGGAGCCTACAATGAGCAGTTCTTC. Translated, it gives CASSLALVPAGAYNEQFF.

This clonotype was seen more than once but under ten times. This sequence joins TRBV10-3 and TRBJ2-2; D may be TRBD1 (6 bases). V lost 5 bases and J 2 bases, leaving 15 bases between the germline ends. The germline V gene encodes CDR1 ENHRY and CDR2 SYGVKD. CDR3 length equals 16 residues. The CDR3 sequence: CAISPRRGGNTGELFF. The CDR3 DNA is TGTGCCATCAGTCCTCGAAGAGGGGGTAACACCGGGGAGCTGTTTTTT.

This chain uses TRBV6-5 with TRBJ2-5; 9 bases are shared with TRBD1. The closer fit of TRBJ2-7 to the DNA end suggests the J call may be wrong. The CDR3 totals 17 residues. From germline, CDR1 is MNHEY and CDR2 SVGAGI. Here the CDR3 DNA reads TGTGCCAGCAGTTATAACCCAACGGGACAGGGCTCCTACGAGCAGTACTTC. It yields the protein CASSYNPTGQGSYEQYF.